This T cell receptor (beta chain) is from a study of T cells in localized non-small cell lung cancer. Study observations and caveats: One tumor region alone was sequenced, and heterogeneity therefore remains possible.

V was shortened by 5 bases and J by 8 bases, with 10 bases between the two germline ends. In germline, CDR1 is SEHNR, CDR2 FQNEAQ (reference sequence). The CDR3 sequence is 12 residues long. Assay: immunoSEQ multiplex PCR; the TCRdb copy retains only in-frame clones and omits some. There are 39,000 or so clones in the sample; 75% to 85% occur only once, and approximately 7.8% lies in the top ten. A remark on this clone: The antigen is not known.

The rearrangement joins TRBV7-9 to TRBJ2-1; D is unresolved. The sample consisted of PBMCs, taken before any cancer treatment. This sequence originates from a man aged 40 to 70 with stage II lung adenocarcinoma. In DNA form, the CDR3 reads TGTGCCAGCAGCCCACTCCGGGATGAGCAGTTCTTC. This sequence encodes CASSPLRDEQFF.